This passage covers 12 T cell receptor beta chains from one sample sequenced in a study of T cell repertoires in cytomegalovirus infection. MiXCR, applied by TCRdb to the reads, yields one record per CDR3 protein. Here the sample spans hundreds of thousands of distinct CDR3 sequences, more than 40% being singletons. Their cognate antigens are unknown. The sample consisted of cultured PBMCs, taken from culture after CMV antigen stimulation. Source of these receptors: a human donor in good health (CMV status not recorded). Some clones in this sample may be carry-over from other donors' samples.

The CDR3 region has the DNA TGCAGTGCTAGAGTTGTGACAGGGGAGGAGGGCTACACCTTC. This gives the protein CSARVVTGEEGYTF. The chain has TRBV20-1 and TRBJ1-2; 8 nucleotides align to TRBD1. This CDR3 is built from 14 residues. The V gene's germline CDR1 is DFQATT and CDR2 SNEGSKA (reference sequence). Germline trimming cut 1 base from V and 8 bases from J; bases unmatched to any gene: 9.

The chain is built from TRBV19 and TRBJ2-7, with D maybe TRBD2 (6 bases). Germline CDR1 and CDR2: LNHDA and SQIVND (reference sequence). V lost 2 bases and J 7 bases, leaving 15 bases between the germline ends. There are 14 residues in the CDR3. CDR3 bases: TGTGCCAGTAGTATACAACTAGCCGCCGGGGAGCAGTACTTC. Amino acids: CASSIQLAAGEQYF.

This clonotype has a handful of counts. This chain connects TRBV7-9 to TRBJ1-4, with D perhaps TRBD1 (5 bases). The CDR3 is made up of 16 amino acids. Germline CDR1 reads SEHNR; CDR2 reads FQNEAQ (reference sequence). V gave up 1 base and J gave up 5 bases, with 14 bases separating them. The DNA for the CDR3 is TGTGCCAGCAGCTTAGACAGGTTTTCCGGGAATGAAAAACTGTTTTTT. Protein: CASSLDRFSGNEKLFF.

In this sample, this clonotype turned up many times. The chain links TRBV7-2 to TRBJ2-1; 8 bases line up with TRBD2. CDR3 length equals 15 residues. Losses at the gene ends were 5 bases for V and 8 bases for J; bases not matched to a gene: 11. CDR1 and CDR2 from the germline V gene are SGHTA and FQGNSA. In DNA form, the CDR3 reads TGTGCCAGCAGCCAGAGCGGGAGATCTTGGGATGAGCAGTTCTTC. Its protein product is CASSQSGRSWDEQFF.

This sequence joins TRBV4-2 and TRBJ2-2; perhaps TRBD1 as D (5 bases). The CDR3 is made up of 15 amino acids. CDR1 and CDR2 (germline): LGHNA, YNFKEQ. Trimming shortened V by 0 bases and J by 5 bases, and 10 bases separated the two germline ends. The CDR3 sequence: CASSQDRQGTGELFF. CDR3 nucleotides: TGTGCCAGCAGCCAAGATCGGCAGGGTACCGGGGAGCTGTTTTTT.

The chain joins TRBV7-9 to TRBJ1-4; D perhaps matches TRBD1 (6 bases). Between the trimmed V and J ends, which lost 5 bases and 7 bases, there was a span of 8 bases. The CDR3 is 12 residues long. The germline gives CDR1 SEHNR, CDR2 FQNEAQ (reference sequence). In nucleotides, the CDR3 is TGTGCCAGCAGCCAACAGGGTGAAAAACTGTTTTTT. Translating gives CASSQQGEKLFF.

The V call is TRBV5-1, the J call TRBJ2-1; 7 bases line up with TRBD1. V shed 4 bases, J shed 4 bases, and the junction held 8 bases outside the gene matches. This CDR3 spans 15 amino acids. Germline V lookup: CDR1 SGHRS, CDR2 YFSETQ. As DNA, the CDR3 is TGCGCCAGCAGCCCACAGGGGACAGAGTACAATGAGCAGTTCTTC. It is translated as CASSPQGTEYNEQFF.

This chain uses TRBV6-6 with TRBJ1-2; no firm D call. Trimming stripped 5 bases from V and 5 bases from J, with 12 bases between. The CDR3 sequence is 13 residues long. CDR1 and CDR2 from the germline V gene are MNHNY and SVGAGI (reference sequence). The DNA for the CDR3 is TGTGCCAGCAGTGGGTGGGAGGTTTATGGCTACACCTTC. Its protein is CASSGWEVYGYTF.

The sample holds many counts of this clonotype. The gene calls are TRBV6-1 and TRBJ2-5; D remains unclear. V lost 6 bases to trimming and J lost 5 bases, with 19 bases between them. There are 15 residues in the CDR3. Per the germline V gene, CDR1 is MNHNS and CDR2 is SASEGT. CDR3 in amino acids: CASSHTTFPVETQYF. The DNA of the CDR3 is TGTGCCAGCAGCCACACCACTTTTCCTGTGGAGACCCAGTACTTC.

The chain links TRBV20-1 to TRBJ2-2; D is unclear. The V gene lost 5 bases and the J gene lost 0 bases, with 13 bases spanning the gap. Germline V gene sequence: CDR1 DFQATT, CDR2 SNEGSKA (reference sequence). The CDR3 is 15 amino acids. The CDR3 coding sequence is TGCAGTGCTCCCAACAATCCCGCGAACACCGGGGAGCTGTTTTTT. Translation: CSAPNNPANTGELFF.

The chain joins TRBV6-5 to TRBJ2-3, with 8 bases fitting TRBD2. Germline loops: CDR1 MNHEY, CDR2 SVGAGI. The CDR3 is 18 amino acids. With 0 bases clipped from V and 0 bases from J, the junction kept 8 bases outside the gene matches. The CDR3 nucleotides read TGTGCCAGCAGTTACTCGATTTTAGCGGGAACTAGCACAGATACGCAGTATTTT. It encodes CASSYSILAGTSTDTQYF.

The rearrangement uses TRBV5-6 and TRBJ2-1; 9 positions match TRBD2. The CDR3 loop spans 18 amino acids. Germline V gives CDR1 SGHDT, CDR2 YYEEEE. The junction had 15 bases not matched to a gene; V was cut back by 3 bases and J by 5 bases. The CDR3 DNA follows: TGTGCCAGCAGCTCCTACCTACAAATAGCGGGAGTAAACAATGAGCAGTTCTTC. This codes for CASSSYLQIAGVNNEQFF.